The 30 T cell receptor beta chains below all came from one sample that was sequenced in a study of T-cell reconstitution after alpha-beta-depleted transplantation in children. The authors prepared the TCRbeta library with unique molecular identifiers. TCRdb reanalysed the PCR reads using MiXCR and keeps one entry per CDR3 protein. The table includes about 70,000 distinct CDR3 sequences, about 11% detected once. The specimen was PBMCs, collected before TCRalphabeta/CD19-depleted stem cell transplant. Source of these receptors: a boy aged 5-17 years with acute myeloid leukemia, due to receive a stem cell transplant.

With respect to this clonotype: Possible read error: a much larger clone is one base away. The rearrangement uses TRBV4-3 and TRBJ1-2, with TRBD1 matching over 10 bases. CDR1 and CDR2 from the germline V gene are LGHNA and YSLEER. This CDR3 has 15 residues. The CDR3 DNA reads as TGCGTCAGCAGCCGGATGGACAGGGGGGACTATGGCTACACCTTC. Translation gives CVSSRMDRGDYGYTF.

This clonotype was counted many times. The V and J genes are TRBV15 and TRBJ2-4; D is ambiguous. CDR1 and CDR2 from the germline V gene are LNHNV and YYDKDF (reference sequence). This CDR3 comprises 15 residues. Trimming stripped 3 bases from V and 9 bases from J, with 18 bases between. In nucleotides, the CDR3 is TGTGCCACCAGCAGCGACTCTGGGGTAAAAGTCATTCAGTACTTC. Its translation is CATSSDSGVKVIQYF.

This clonotype was recorded at least ten times. The chain combines TRBV5-6 with TRBJ1-2; D is uncertain. The germline V and J ends were trimmed by 2 bases and 8 bases, with 10 bases remaining between them. The germline V gene has CDR1 SGHDT and CDR2 YYEEEE. The CDR3 is 12 residues long. CDR3 in amino acids: CASSLIPPGYTF. CDR3 nucleotides: TGTGCCAGCAGCTTAATCCCGCCGGGCTACACCTTC.

The J gene is TRBJ2-6, the V gene TRBV14; 13 bases are a match to TRBD2. This CDR3 is 20 amino acids long. Germline V gene data show CDR1 as SGHDN and CDR2 as FVKESK. J was trimmed by 1 base and V by 1 base; bases with no gene match: 7. The CDR3 nucleotides are TGTGCCAGCAGCCAAGTCGGACTAGCGGGAGCCGGATCTGGGGCCAACGTCCTGACTTTC. The encoded protein is CASSQVGLAGAGSGANVLTF.

This clonotype came up many times. The chain has TRBV29-1 and TRBJ2-2; 9 bases line up with TRBD1. The junction had 9 bases not matched to a gene; V was cut back by 8 bases and J by 5 bases. There are 14 residues in the CDR3. Germline values: CDR1 SQVTM, CDR2 ANQGSEA. The CDR3 DNA sequence: TGCAGCTCATCCGGGACAGGGTCGACCGGGGAGCTGTTTTTT. Translation: CSSSGTGSTGELFF.

V gene TRBV12-2 combines with J gene TRBJ1-2; TRBD1, the table's D call, lacks a check against the DNA. TRBV12-2 is a pseudogene. The CDR3 is 17 residues long. The CDR3 region is CASLPVAGLGSIYGYTF. CDR3 coding DNA: TGTGCAAGTCTCCCCGTCGCCGGGTTAGGGTCTATTTATGGCTACACCTTC.

This clonotype was observed a few times. The chain combines TRBV6-1 with TRBJ2-3; D not certain. Germline loops: CDR1 MNHNS, CDR2 SASEGT. The CDR3 extends over 15 amino acids. V shed 5 bases and J shed 2 bases, with 14 bases lying between them. The chain's CDR3 is CASSQIAGSTDTQYF. The CDR3 DNA reads TGTGCCAGCAGTCAAATAGCTGGGTCCACAGATACGCAGTATTTT.

Many counts were recorded for this clonotype. V gene TRBV12-3 or TRBV12-4 combines with J gene TRBJ2-5, with 13 bases fitting TRBD2. V lost 4 bases to trimming and J lost 5 bases; unmatched junction nucleotides: 10. This CDR3 has 17 residues. The CDR3, as DNA: TGTGCCAGCAGTTCCCCCCCACTAGCGGGGGGGCGGGAGACCCAGTACTTC. Its protein is CASSSPPLAGGRETQYF.

There are many counts of this clonotype. The chain is built from TRBV29-1 and TRBJ2-1; possible D gene TRBD2, 6 bases. Trimming removed 0 bases from V and 1 base from J, with 16 bases in between. This CDR3 comprises 17 residues. Germline CDR1 is SQVTM and CDR2 is ANQGSEA. CDR3 loop: CSVEDPGVGGSYNEQFF. The CDR3 DNA reads TGCAGCGTTGAAGATCCTGGAGTGGGGGGTTCCTACAATGAGCAGTTCTTC.

This clonotype was seen repeatedly, ten times or more. CDR3 coding DNA: TGCAGCCTGACGTTCGTGTCCCATGAGCAGTTCTTC. It specifies CSLTFVSHEQFF. V usage is TRBV29-1 and J usage is TRBJ2-1; D is undetermined. The ends were cut back, 8 bases at V and 8 bases at J, with 16 bases in the middle. Germline CDR1 reads SQVTM; CDR2 reads ANQGSEA. This CDR3 is 12 amino acids long.

There are many counts of this clonotype. The rearrangement joins TRBV4-2 to TRBJ2-2; no clear D. CDR1 is LGHNA, CDR2 YNFKEQ, per germline. Trimming removed 0 bases at V and 0 bases at J, with 8 bases between. This CDR3 contains 16 residues. CDR3 bases: TGTGCCAGCAGCCAAGAGGGCCTAGCGAACACCGGGGAGCTGTTTTTT. Protein: CASSQEGLANTGELFF.

This clonotype was observed many times. For the CDR3, the DNA is TGCAGCGTGGCGGGACTAGCGGGGTACAATGAGCAGTTCTTC. It translates to CSVAGLAGYNEQFF. The rearrangement links TRBV29-1 to TRBJ2-1, with TRBD2 identical over 13 bases. The germline V gene has CDR1 SQVTM and CDR2 ANQGSEA. The CDR3 sequence is 14 residues long. J gave up 4 bases and V 6 bases, and 3 bases lay outside the gene matches.

This clonotype was detected many times. This chain uses TRBV7-9 with TRBJ2-1; D is perhaps TRBD1 (6 bases). The CDR3 has 17 amino acids. Germline V gene data show CDR1 as SEHNR and CDR2 as FQNEAQ (reference sequence). The V end lost 4 bases, the J end lost 3 bases, and 19 bases lay between the germline ends. Here the CDR3 reads CASSSSNTGFVYNEQFF. The CDR3, as DNA: TGTGCCAGCAGCTCCTCGAATACAGGGTTTGTCTACAATGAGCAGTTCTTC. Full variable domain (rest looked up from reference TRBV7-9 and TRBJ2-1): DTGVSQNPRHKITKRGQNVTFRCDPISEHNRLYWYRQTLGQGPEFLTYFQNEAQLEKSRLLSDRFSAERPKGSFSTLEIQRTEQGDSAMYLCASSSSNTGFVYNEQFFGPGTRLTVL.

This clonotype was seen repeatedly, ten times or more. J is TRBJ1-2 and V is TRBV25-1; maybe TRBD1 (6 bases). V was trimmed by 7 bases and J by 5 bases, leaving 14 bases between them. The CDR3 spans 13 residues. Germline V CDR1 and CDR2: MGHDK, SYGVNS. The CDR3 coding sequence is TGTGCCAGCACCCCGGACAGCACTTATGGCTACACCTTC. It translates to CASTPDSTYGYTF.

This clonotype was counted ten times or more. This rearrangement joins TRBV20-1 to TRBJ2-3; maybe TRBD2 (7 bases). From germline, CDR1 is DFQATT and CDR2 SNEGSKA (reference sequence). The CDR3 spans 11 residues. With 5 bases removed from V and 8 bases from J, the gap between germline ends came to 11 bases. The CDR3 sequence: CSAWGGATQYF. DNA for the CDR3: TGCAGTGCTTGGGGGGGCGCTACGCAGTATTTT.

This clonotype came up many times. The chain recombines TRBV20-1 with TRBJ2-2; 10 positions agree with TRBD1. This CDR3 comprises 19 residues. V shed 0 bases, J shed 2 bases, and the junction held 12 bases outside the gene matches. The germline V gene has CDR1 DFQATT and CDR2 SNEGSKA (reference sequence). The CDR3 region has the DNA TGCAGTGCTAGAGATGAGTTAATTAGGGACAGGGGAAACACCGGGGAGCTGTTTTTT. It codes for CSARDELIRDRGNTGELFF.

This clonotype was recorded at least ten times. This chain connects TRBV3-1 to TRBJ2-2; the D gene is possibly TRBD1 (6 bases). Germline V gene sequence: CDR1 LGHDT, CDR2 YNNKEL (reference sequence). The V and J ends lost 1 base and 5 bases respectively, with 8 bases between them. The CDR3 is 14 amino acids. DNA for the CDR3: TGTGCCAGCAGCCAAGGACAGGCTACCGGGGAGCTGTTTTTT. Amino acids: CASSQGQATGELFF.

This clonotype was detected a few times. V is TRBV19 and J is TRBJ2-4; perhaps TRBD1 as D (6 bases). Trimming shortened V by 7 bases and J by 9 bases, and 16 bases separated the two germline ends. Germline V CDR1 and CDR2: LNHDA, SQIVND (reference sequence). The CDR3 runs 13 residues. CDR3 sequence reads: CASNSGAPGIQYF. In DNA, the CDR3 is TGTGCCAGTAACTCAGGGGCTCCGGGCATTCAGTACTTC.

This clonotype appeared a few times. This chain connects TRBV7-9 to TRBJ1-4; no firm D call. V lost 3 bases, J lost 5 bases, and 10 bases lay in between. CDR3 length: 14 amino acids. The V gene's germline CDR1 is SEHNR and CDR2 FQNEAQ (reference sequence). The chain's CDR3 is CASSFEWRNEKLFF. The CDR3, as DNA: TGTGCCAGCAGCTTCGAGTGGAGGAATGAAAAACTGTTTTTT.

This clonotype occurred many times. The gene calls are TRBV6-2 or TRBV6-3 and TRBJ2-7, with D possibly TRBD1 on 5 matching bases. Trimming pared 8 bases from V and 3 bases from J, leaving 11 bases between. CDR1 is MNHEY and CDR2 is SVGEGT in the germline V gene. This CDR3 has 12 amino acids. DNA of the CDR3: TGTGCCAGCGGGGCGGAGCACTACGAGCAGTACTTC. Its protein is CASGAEHYEQYF.

This clonotype was seen at least ten times. The V and J genes are TRBV3-1 and TRBJ2-7; 10 nucleotides agree with TRBD2. Trimming removed 4 bases from V and 2 bases from J; junction bases left unmatched: 5. From germline, CDR1 is LGHDT and CDR2 YNNKEL (reference sequence). The CDR3 loop spans 15 amino acids. Written as DNA, the CDR3 is TGTGCCAGCAGCCCTTCGCTAGCGGGGGCCTACGAGCAGTACTTC. Encoded protein: CASSPSLAGAYEQYF.

This clonotype was counted at least ten times. The chain uses TRBV5-1 and TRBJ2-7; TRBD1 matches 8 bases. CDR3 length: 16 amino acids. Trimming removed 6 bases from V and 2 bases from J; junction bases left unmatched: 13. Germline CDR1 reads SGHRS; CDR2 reads YFSETQ. This CDR3 is CASTPPGTGFTYEQYF. DNA for the CDR3: TGCGCCAGCACCCCCCCCGGGACAGGCTTTACCTACGAGCAGTACTTC.

At least ten counts were recorded for this clonotype. For the CDR3, the DNA is TGCAGTGCTCCACCGGCCAGCCTGGGGGAAGCTTTCTTT. Translated: CSAPPASLGEAFF. This sequence joins TRBV20-1 and TRBJ1-1; D not resolved. The V gene lost 5 bases and the J gene lost 8 bases, with 18 bases spanning the gap. Looked up from germline, CDR1 is DFQATT and CDR2 is SNEGSKA (reference sequence). This CDR3 has 13 residues.

This clonotype was counted ten times or more. The chain combines TRBV3-1 with TRBJ2-7; D is perhaps TRBD2 (6 bases). V lost 0 bases and J lost 3, with 12 bases in between. The CDR3 totals 15 residues. Germline CDR1 reads LGHDT; CDR2 reads YNNKEL (reference sequence). Here the CDR3 reads CASSQETSPRYEQYF. DNA of the CDR3: TGTGCCAGCAGCCAAGAGACTAGTCCCCGCTACGAGCAGTACTTC.

This clonotype showed up just a few times. The V call is TRBV27, the J call TRBJ2-5, with 8 bases identical to TRBD1. Trimming removed 6 bases from V and 4 bases from J; junction bases left unmatched: 19. The CDR3 totals 18 residues. Germline V gene lookup returns CDR1 MNHEY and CDR2 SMNVEV (reference sequence). The CDR3 nucleotides read TGTGCCAGCAGAAATTATCCTTCTGGGACAGGAGGTGGAGAGACCCAGTACTTC. Translated, it gives CASRNYPSGTGGGETQYF.

This clonotype was recorded only once. The chain is built from TRBV5-1 and TRBJ1-1; D is perhaps TRBD1 (5 bases). CDR3 length equals 15 residues. Trimming took 0 bases from V and 1 from J, leaving 10 bases between them. Germline-derived CDR1 and CDR2 are SGHRS and YFSETQ. CDR3 sequence reads: CASSLAARANTEAFF. CDR3 nucleotides: TGCGCCAGCAGCTTGGCCGCCAGGGCGAACACTGAAGCTTTCTTT.

The V and J genes are TRBV12-3 or TRBV12-4 and TRBJ1-6; D gene uncertain. V was clipped by 2 bases and J by 5 bases, with 10 bases between them. CDR3 length: 15 residues. CDR3 region: CASSLWVPNNSPLHF. The CDR3 bases are TGTGCCAGCAGTTTATGGGTCCCCAATAATTCACCCCTCCACTTT.

This clonotype was counted ten times or more. The chain joins TRBV29-1 to TRBJ2-6, with TRBD2 matching over 8 bases. The CDR3 is 14 amino acids. Trimming took 6 bases from V and 3 from J; bases not matched to a gene: 4. The germline V gene has CDR1 SQVTM and CDR2 ANQGSEA. The CDR3 loop is CSVHTSGGANVLTF. In DNA form, the CDR3 reads TGCAGCGTCCACACTAGCGGTGGGGCCAACGTCCTGACTTTC.

In its sample, this clonotype was seen many times. The chain uses TRBV15 and TRBJ1-1, with 7 bases fitting TRBD1. Germline assignment: CDR1 LNHNV and CDR2 YYDKDF (reference sequence). V was clipped by 4 bases and J by 0 bases; unmatched bases: 8. The CDR3 has 16 amino acids. CDR3 DNA sequence: TGTGCCACCAGCATCCCCCGAGGGGGCATGAACACTGAAGCTTTCTTT. This sequence encodes CATSIPRGGMNTEAFF.

This clonotype was recorded at least ten times. J is TRBJ2-2 and V is TRBV4-3; 7 nucleotides line up with TRBD2. The trim removed 4 bases at V and 4 bases at J, leaving 9 bases unmatched. Germline CDR1 LGHNA, CDR2 YSLEER. The CDR3 length is 16 residues. CDR3 nucleotides: TGCGCCAGCAGCCCGCGGGAGACCAGTGGCACCGGGGAGCTGTTTTTT. Translating it yields CASSPRETSGTGELFF.